This section outlines one T cell receptor beta chain sequence together with its context. These data originate in a study of blood T cell repertoires in COVID-19. Study context: Specimens from acute and convalescent COVID-19 originated in the United States, Italy and Spain. Sources were T cells, B-cell-depleted T cells, or PBMCs; the material itself was cDNA or gDNA.

In the study's own analysis: Scientists estimated how many nucleated cells there were by amplifying reference gene primers. Libraries were prepared by immunoSEQ multiplex PCR; TCRdb keeps only in-frame clonotypes and omits some of them. V and J calls and clone size are as listed in that table; D and trimming were resolved from the DNA. The sample carries some 160,000 clones, roughly 80% recorded once. The CDR3 is 14 amino acids. Germline V gene data show CDR1 as SGHTA and CDR2 as FQGTGA. Deletions cut 6 bases from V and 4 bases from J, with 15 bases between. The sample was peripheral blood. The TCR was taken from a man aged 45-60 years with active or convalescent COVID-19. This chain uses TRBV7-3 with TRBJ1-1, with D unresolved. CDR3 loop: CASSHEEVGTEAFF. CDR3 bases: TGTGCCAGCAGTCACGAGGAAGTGGGCACTGAAGCTTTCTTT.